The 21 T cell receptor beta chains reported below all come from one sample, sequenced in a study of blood T cell repertoires in COVID-19. The method was immunoSEQ multiplex PCR; TCRdb's version includes in-frame clones alone and lacks a portion of them. The repertoire holds 150,000 to 200,000 clones, with 86% as singletons. Sequenced material: peripheral blood. The receptors shown here come from a man between 65 and 79 years old with acute or convalescent COVID-19.

This chain uses TRBV25-1 with TRBJ2-2; weak D call: TRBD1 (6 bases). The ends were cut back, 6 bases at V and 5 bases at J, with 16 bases in the middle. The CDR3 has 15 amino acids. Germline CDR1 reads MGHDK; CDR2 reads SYGVNS. CDR3 DNA sequence: TGTGCCAGCAGCCAAGGGGGAATTTGGACCGGGGAGCTGTTTTTT. Amino acid sequence: CASSQGGIWTGELFF. Together with reference TRBV25-1 and TRBJ2-2, the CDR3 gives the full variable domain: EADIYQTPRYLVIGTGKKITLECSQTMGHDKMYWYQQDPGMELHLIHYSYGVNSTEKGDLSSESTVSRIRTEHFPLTLESARPSHTSQYLCASSQGGIWTGELFFGEGSRLTVL.

The chain is built from TRBV24-1 and TRBJ2-3, with 7 bases aligning to TRBD2. The germline V gene has CDR1 KGHDR and CDR2 SFDVKD. V dropped 5 bases and J dropped 2; count of bases not matched to a gene: 9. There are 16 residues in the CDR3. The CDR3 sequence is CATSGSASGSTDTQYF. In DNA form, the CDR3 reads TGTGCCACCAGTGGTAGCGCTAGCGGCTCCACAGATACGCAGTATTTT.

This clone was detected a few times. V usage is TRBV5-4 and J usage is TRBJ2-1; 8 positions match TRBD2. CDR3 length: 13 amino acids. The germline CDR1 and CDR2 sequences are SGHNT and YYREEE (reference sequence). Germline trimming cut 3 bases from V and 8 bases from J; bases unmatched to any gene: 4. The CDR3, as DNA: TGTGCCAGCAGCTCCGGGACTAGGGATGAGCAGTTCTTC. It yields the protein CASSSGTRDEQFF.

The V and J genes are TRBV5-1 and TRBJ1-3; 7 bases line up with TRBD1. Looked up from germline, CDR1 is SGHRS and CDR2 is YFSETQ. Germline trimming cut 3 bases from V and 0 bases from J; bases unmatched to any gene: 6. The CDR3 spans 16 residues. This CDR3 reads CASSSGQINSGNTIYF. CDR3 sequence (DNA): TGCGCCAGCAGCTCGGGACAGATAAACTCTGGAAACACCATATATTTT. The variable domain in full, with the rest retrieved from reference TRBV5-1 and TRBJ1-3, is KAGVTQTPRYLIKTRGQQVTLSCSPISGHRSVSWYQQTPGQGLQFLFEYFSETQRNKGNFPGRFSGRQFSNSRSEMNVSTLELGDSALYLCASSSGQINSGNTIYFGEGSWLTVV.

This clone is a singleton in its sample. The chain recombines TRBV5-5 with TRBJ2-2, with a tentative D call TRBD1 (5 bases). Germline lookup yields CDR1 SGHKS and CDR2 YYEKEE (reference sequence). The CDR3 spans 14 residues. The ends were cut back, 7 bases at V and 3 bases at J, with 13 bases in the middle. This CDR3 reads CASHWTYYTGELFF. The CDR3 nucleotides read TGTGCCAGCCACTGGACATACTACACCGGGGAGCTGTTTTTT.

The gene calls are TRBV10-3 and TRBJ2-7; 12 nucleotides align to TRBD2. Germline assignment: CDR1 ENHRY and CDR2 SYGVKD. J lost 2 bases, V lost 6 bases, and 11 bases had no gene match. This CDR3 region has 17 residues. CDR3 protein: CAISEKGLAGGPYEQYF. The CDR3, as DNA: TGTGCCATCAGCGAGAAGGGGCTAGCGGGAGGGCCCTACGAGCAGTACTTC.

CDR3 nucleotide sequence: TGTGCCAGCAGCTTAACGTTCGAGCGGGAGGTGGACGAGCAGTACTTC. It translates to CASSLTFEREVDEQYF. This chain connects TRBV7-3 to TRBJ2-7; TRBD2 aligns across 9 bases. The length of the CDR3 is 16 residues. Germline trimming cut 0 bases from V and 5 bases from J; bases unmatched to any gene: 8. Germline V gives CDR1 SGHTA, CDR2 FQGTGA.

The chain has TRBV7-9 and TRBJ2-7; D is perhaps TRBD1 (6 bases). CDR3 length equals 16 residues. The V and J ends lost 7 bases and 0 bases respectively, with 19 bases between them. Germline CDR1 is SEHNR and CDR2 is FQNEAQ (reference sequence). The CDR3 region is CASTLVPTGRSYEQYF. The CDR3 DNA sequence: TGTGCCAGCACCCTGGTACCGACAGGACGCTCCTACGAGCAGTACTTC. Full variable domain (rest looked up from reference TRBV7-9 and TRBJ2-7): DTGVSQNPRHKITKRGQNVTFRCDPISEHNRLYWYRQTLGQGPEFLTYFQNEAQLEKSRLLSDRFSAERPKGSFSTLEIQRTEQGDSAMYLCASTLVPTGRSYEQYFGPGTRLTVT.

This clone appeared a few times. This chain uses TRBV15 with TRBJ2-2; 8 nucleotides match TRBD2. CDR3 length: 17 amino acids. V lost 0 bases to trimming and J lost 6 bases; unmatched junction nucleotides: 9. Germline V gene lookup returns CDR1 LNHNV and CDR2 YYDKDF (reference sequence). The DNA for the CDR3 is TGTGCCACCAGCAGAGATCTTGATAGCGGGGCTCCCGGGGAGCTGTTTTTT. Its protein is CATSRDLDSGAPGELFF.

The chain has TRBV21-1 and TRBJ1-1. TRBV21-1 is designated a pseudogene. The CDR3 is made up of 11 amino acids. The CDR3 region is CASSKPRGAFF. The CDR3 region has the DNA TGTGCCAGCAGCAAACCCCGAGGAGCTTTCTTT.

V gene TRBV7-3 combines with J gene TRBJ2-2, with D perhaps matching TRBD1 (6 bases). CDR3 length: 15 amino acids. V dropped 6 bases and J dropped 3 bases, with 14 bases sitting between them. Germline CDR1 SGHTA, CDR2 FQGTGA. The CDR3, as DNA: TGTGCCAGCAGGCTGACAGGATCGGACACCGGGGAGCTGTTTTTT. This gives the protein CASRLTGSDTGELFF.

This chain links TRBV29-1 with TRBJ2-5, with 7 bases that match TRBD1. The CDR3 is 12 residues long. Germline V CDR1 and CDR2: SQVTM, ANQGSEA. The junction had 6 bases not matched to a gene; V was cut back by 6 bases and J by 5 bases. CDR3 sequence: CSVNRGRETQYF. The CDR3 DNA sequence: TGCAGCGTAAACAGGGGAAGGGAGACCCAGTACTTC. Drawing the rest from reference TRBV29-1 and TRBJ2-5, the complete variable domain is SAVISQKPSRDICQRGTSLTIQCQVDSQVTMMFWYRQQPGQSLTLIATANQGSEATYESGFVIDKFPISRPNLTFSTLTVSNMSPEDSSIYLCSVNRGRETQYFGPGTRLLVL.

The V and J genes are TRBV5-8 and TRBJ1-4, with no clear D. Germline loops: CDR1 SGHTS, CDR2 YDEGEE. Trimming left V 2 bases short and J 4 bases short, with 3 bases between. This CDR3 has 12 amino acids. CDR3 sequence: CASSFHNEKLFF. The DNA for the CDR3 is TGTGCCAGCAGCTTCCATAATGAAAAACTGTTTTTT. The entire variable domain, with the rest obtained from reference TRBV5-8 and TRBJ1-4, is as follows: EAGVTQSPTHLIKTRGQQATLRCSPISGHTSVYWYQQALGLGLQFLLWYDEGEERNRGNFPPRFSGRQFPNYSSELNVNALELEDSALYLCASSFHNEKLFFGSGTQLSVL.

This clone was seen only a few times. The genes are TRBV5-6 and TRBJ1-5; D unresolved. The CDR3 is 12 amino acids. Germline CDR1 is SGHDT and CDR2 is YYEEEE. V was shortened by 3 bases and J by 4 bases, with 5 bases between the two germline ends. CDR3 sequence: CASSSLNQPQHF. CDR3 nucleotide sequence: TGTGCCAGCAGCTCTCTTAATCAGCCCCAGCATTTT.

V usage is TRBV28 and J usage is TRBJ1-4; D call uncertain. Trimming pared 7 bases from V and 4 bases from J, leaving 16 bases between. The CDR3 loop spans 15 amino acids. Germline loops: CDR1 MDHEN, CDR2 SYDVKM. The CDR3 coding sequence is TGTGCCAGCACCCCCTTCGGGAGCTATAATGAAAAACTGTTTTTT. It translates to CASTPFGSYNEKLFF. The full variable domain, with the rest looked up from reference TRBV28 and TRBJ1-4, is DVKVTQSSRYLVKRTGEKVFLECVQDMDHENMFWYRQDPGLGLRLIYFSYDVKMKEKGDIPEGYSVSREKKERFSLILESASTNQTSMYLCASTPFGSYNEKLFFGSGTQLSVL.

This clone was observed a handful of times. The genes are TRBV19 and TRBJ1-3, with D perhaps TRBD1 (6 bases). Germline assignment: CDR1 LNHDA and CDR2 SQIVND (reference sequence). V was cut by 8 bases and J by 4 bases, with 15 bases left in between. The CDR3 consists of 14 residues. CDR3 sequence reads: CASLHRALGNTIYF. CDR3 bases: TGTGCCAGTCTCCACAGGGCTCTCGGAAACACCATATATTTT.

This chain links TRBV4-3 with TRBJ1-5; D is uncertain. The V gene lost 0 bases and the J gene lost 6 bases, with 15 bases spanning the gap. This CDR3 spans 16 amino acids. In germline, CDR1 is LGHNA, CDR2 YSLEER. CDR3: CASSQDGPGRGQPQHF. The CDR3 nucleotides are TGCGCCAGCAGCCAAGACGGGCCAGGCCGGGGTCAGCCCCAGCATTTT.

V gene TRBV14 combines with J gene TRBJ2-5, with D unresolved. CDR1 is SGHDN, CDR2 FVKESK, per germline. The V gene lost 4 bases and the J gene lost 2 bases, with 5 bases spanning the gap. The CDR3 contains 12 residues. The CDR3 coding sequence is TGTGCCAGCAGCCGGCTTCAAGAGACCCAGTACTTC. Encoded protein: CASSRLQETQYF.

This chain joins TRBV5-1 and TRBJ2-5; TRBD1 is a possible D gene (6 bases). The CDR3 consists of 15 residues. V lost 0 bases and J 2 bases, leaving 11 bases between the germline ends. Germline V gene data show CDR1 as SGHRS and CDR2 as YFSETQ. DNA of the CDR3: TGCGCCAGCAGCTTGGGCCTCGGACAGCAAGAGACCCAGTACTTC. Its translation is CASSLGLGQQETQYF.

The V and J genes are TRBV9 and TRBJ1-6, with 7 nucleotides matching TRBD1. CDR1 is SGDLS and CDR2 is YYNGEE in the germline V gene. The CDR3 totals 15 residues. J was trimmed by 7 bases and V by 4 bases; bases with no gene match: 8. The CDR3 sequence: CASSPLGQPNSPLHF. CDR3 nucleotides: TGTGCCAGCAGCCCTTTGGGACAGCCAAATTCACCCCTCCACTTT.

The rearrangement joins TRBV29-1 to TRBJ2-7, with TRBD1 as a possible D gene (6 bases). Germline assignment: CDR1 SQVTM and CDR2 ANQGSEA. The V gene lost 0 bases and the J gene lost 6 bases, with 12 bases spanning the gap. The CDR3 contains 13 residues. The CDR3 is CSVEDPTGFEQYF. Here the CDR3 DNA reads TGCAGCGTTGAAGATCCTACAGGGTTCGAGCAGTACTTC.